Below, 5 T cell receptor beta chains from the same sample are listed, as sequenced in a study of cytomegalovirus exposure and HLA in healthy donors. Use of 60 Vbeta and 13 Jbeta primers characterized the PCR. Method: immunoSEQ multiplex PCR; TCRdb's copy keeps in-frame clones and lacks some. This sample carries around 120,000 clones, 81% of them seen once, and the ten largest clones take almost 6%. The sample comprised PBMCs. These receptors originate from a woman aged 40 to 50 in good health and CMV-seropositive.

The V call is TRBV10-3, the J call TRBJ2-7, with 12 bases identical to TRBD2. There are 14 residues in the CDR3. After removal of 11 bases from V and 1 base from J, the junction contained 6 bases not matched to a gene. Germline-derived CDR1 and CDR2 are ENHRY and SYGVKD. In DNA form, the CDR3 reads TGTGCCGTGGGAGGACTAGCGGGGTCCTACGAGCAGTACTTC. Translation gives CAVGGLAGSYEQYF.

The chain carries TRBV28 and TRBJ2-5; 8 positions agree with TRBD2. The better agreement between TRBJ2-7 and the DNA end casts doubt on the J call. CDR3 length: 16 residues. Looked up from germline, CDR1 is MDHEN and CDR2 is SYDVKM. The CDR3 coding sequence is TGTGCCAGCAGTCTCCAGGTTTCGGCGGGGGGCGACGAGCAGTACTTC. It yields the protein CASSLQVSAGGDEQYF.

The CDR3 region has the DNA TGTGCCACCCGGACAGGGAACCAAGAGACCCAGTACTTC. Translated: CATRTGNQETQYF. The chain combines TRBV10-3 with TRBJ2-5; 8 positions match TRBD1. Germline CDR1 and CDR2: ENHRY and SYGVKD. The CDR3 is 13 residues long. V was clipped by 10 bases and J by 0 bases; unmatched bases: 4.

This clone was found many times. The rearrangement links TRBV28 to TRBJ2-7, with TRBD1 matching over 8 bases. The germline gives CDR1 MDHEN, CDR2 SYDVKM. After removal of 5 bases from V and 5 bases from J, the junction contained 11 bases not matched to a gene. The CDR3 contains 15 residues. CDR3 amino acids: CASSPRTGLSDEQYF. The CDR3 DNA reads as TGTGCCAGCAGTCCACGGACAGGGCTAAGCGACGAGCAGTACTTC.

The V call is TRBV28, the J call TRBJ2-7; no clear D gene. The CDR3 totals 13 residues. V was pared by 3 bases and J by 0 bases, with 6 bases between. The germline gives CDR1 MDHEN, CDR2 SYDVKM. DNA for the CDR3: TGTGCCAGCAGTTTGGTACACTCCTACGAGCAGTACTTC. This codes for CASSLVHSYEQYF.